This TCR beta chain is drawn from a study of T-cell memory formation after mild COVID-19. Across the whole study: Largely, the TCR clusters proved donor specific. Findings and limits, study-wide: Pre-infection memory already had some responding clones, implying cross-reactive memory joined. Clones shrinking from day 15 to 85 showed even CD4/CD8 mixes; later expanders tilted CD4+. Contracting CD4+ clones lay largely in CM and EM, with CD8+ ones residing in EMRA.

This clonotype has more than one count but fewer than ten. Its antigen remains unidentified. TCRdb re-derived calls from the 5' RACE reads in MiXCR, one entry per CDR3 protein. In the table there are around 160,000 distinct CDR3 sequences, more than 9% of which are singletons. This clonotype was obtained from a man between 18 and 35 years old who had mild COVID-19 (a few samples of this study predate the infection). Cell type and time point are not known. The sample consisted of PBMCs or a T cell subset sorted from them (not recorded which).

The CDR3, as DNA: TGTGCCAGCAGCCAAGAAAACTTCGGGGGAGATTACAATGAGCAGTTCTTC. It codes for CASSQENFGGDYNEQFF. This rearrangement joins TRBV3-1 to TRBJ2-1, with D possibly being TRBD2 (6 bases). Germline lookup yields CDR1 LGHDT and CDR2 YNNKEL (reference sequence). The CDR3 consists of 17 residues. Deletions cut 0 bases from V and 4 bases from J, with 16 bases between.